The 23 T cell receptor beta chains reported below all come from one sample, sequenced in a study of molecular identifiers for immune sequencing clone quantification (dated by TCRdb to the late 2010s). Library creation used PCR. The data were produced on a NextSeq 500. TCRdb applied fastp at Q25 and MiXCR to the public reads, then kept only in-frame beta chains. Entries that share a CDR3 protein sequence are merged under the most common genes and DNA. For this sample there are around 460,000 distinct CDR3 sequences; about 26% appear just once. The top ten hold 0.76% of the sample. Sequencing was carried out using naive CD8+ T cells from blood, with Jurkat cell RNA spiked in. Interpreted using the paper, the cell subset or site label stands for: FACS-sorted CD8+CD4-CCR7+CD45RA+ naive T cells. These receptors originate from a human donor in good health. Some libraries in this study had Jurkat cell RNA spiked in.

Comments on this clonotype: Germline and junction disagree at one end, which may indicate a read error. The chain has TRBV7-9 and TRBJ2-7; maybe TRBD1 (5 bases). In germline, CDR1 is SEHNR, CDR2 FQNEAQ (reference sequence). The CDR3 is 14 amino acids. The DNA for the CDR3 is TGTGTCAGCAGCTTAGAGGCCAGGGACTACGAGCAGTACTTC. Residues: CVSSLEARDYEQYF.

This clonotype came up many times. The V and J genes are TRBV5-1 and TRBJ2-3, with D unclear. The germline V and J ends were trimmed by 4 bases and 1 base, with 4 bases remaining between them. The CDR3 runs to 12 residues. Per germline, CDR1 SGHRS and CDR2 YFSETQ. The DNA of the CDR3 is TGCGCCAGCAGCCAGCGCACAGATACGCAGTATTTT. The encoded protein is CASSQRTDTQYF.

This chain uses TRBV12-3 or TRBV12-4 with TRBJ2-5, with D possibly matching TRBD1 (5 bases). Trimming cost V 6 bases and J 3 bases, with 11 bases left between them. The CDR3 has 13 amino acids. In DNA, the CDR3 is TGTGCCAGCAGGATCATAGGGGAAGAGACCCAGTACTTC. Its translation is CASRIIGEETQYF.

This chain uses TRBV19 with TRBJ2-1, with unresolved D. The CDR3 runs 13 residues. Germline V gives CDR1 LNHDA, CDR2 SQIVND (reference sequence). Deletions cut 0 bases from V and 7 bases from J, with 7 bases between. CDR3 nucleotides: TGTGCCAGTAGTATAGATAACCTAAATGAGCAGTTCTTC. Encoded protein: CASSIDNLNEQFF.

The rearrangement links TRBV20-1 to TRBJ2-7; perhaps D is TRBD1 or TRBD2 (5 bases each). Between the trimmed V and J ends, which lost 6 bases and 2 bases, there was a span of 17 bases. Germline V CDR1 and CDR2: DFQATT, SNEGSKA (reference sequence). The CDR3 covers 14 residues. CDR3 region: CSAPLRDQPYEQYF. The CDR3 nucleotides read TGCAGTGCGCCACTCCGGGACCAGCCCTACGAGCAGTACTTC.

The DNA for the CDR3 is TGTGCCAGCAGTTTAAATGGGATTTACGAGCAGTACTTC. Its translation: CASSLNGIYEQYF. The J gene is TRBJ2-7, the V gene TRBV27, with no clear D. The V gene lost 2 bases and the J gene lost 4 bases, with 9 bases spanning the gap. The CDR3 length is 13 residues. Germline values: CDR1 MNHEY, CDR2 SMNVEV (reference sequence).

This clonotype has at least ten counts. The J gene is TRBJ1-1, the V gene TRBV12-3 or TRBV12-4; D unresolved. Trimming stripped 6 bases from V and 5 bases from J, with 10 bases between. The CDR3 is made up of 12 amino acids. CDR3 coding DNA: TGTGCCAGCAGCTTCTACGGGACTGAAGCTTTCTTT. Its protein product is CASSFYGTEAFF.

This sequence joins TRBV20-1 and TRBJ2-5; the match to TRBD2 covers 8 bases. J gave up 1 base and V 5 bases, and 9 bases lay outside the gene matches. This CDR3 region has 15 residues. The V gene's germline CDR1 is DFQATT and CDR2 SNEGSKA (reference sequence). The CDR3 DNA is TGCAGTGCTGGCCGGGTAGCGGGGTCCCAAGAGACCCAGTACTTC. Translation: CSAGRVAGSQETQYF.

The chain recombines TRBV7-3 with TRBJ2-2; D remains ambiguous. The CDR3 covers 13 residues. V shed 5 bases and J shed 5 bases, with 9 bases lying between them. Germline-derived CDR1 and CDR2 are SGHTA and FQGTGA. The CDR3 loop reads CASSPVATGELFF. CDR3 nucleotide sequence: TGTGCCAGCAGCCCCGTTGCTACCGGGGAGCTGTTTTTT. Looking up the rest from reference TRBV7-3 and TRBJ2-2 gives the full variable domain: GAGVSQTPSNKVTEKGKYVELRCDPISGHTALYWYRQSLGQGPEFLIYFQGTGAADDSGLPNDRFFAVRPEGSVSTLKIQRTERGDSAVYLCASSPVATGELFFGEGSRLTVL.

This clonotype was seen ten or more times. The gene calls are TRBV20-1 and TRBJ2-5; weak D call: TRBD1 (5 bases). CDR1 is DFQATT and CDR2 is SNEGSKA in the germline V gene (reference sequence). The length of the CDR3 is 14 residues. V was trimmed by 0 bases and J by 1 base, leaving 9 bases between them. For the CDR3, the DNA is TGCAGTGCTAGAGAGTCAGGGCGCCAAGAGACCCAGTACTTC. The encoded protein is CSARESGRQETQYF.

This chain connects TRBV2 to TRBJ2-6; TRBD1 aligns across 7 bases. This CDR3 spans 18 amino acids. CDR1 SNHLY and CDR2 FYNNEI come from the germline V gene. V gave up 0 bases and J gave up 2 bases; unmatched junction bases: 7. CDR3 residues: CASSEAPFDRAGANVLTF. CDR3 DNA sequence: TGTGCCAGCAGTGAAGCTCCCTTCGACAGGGCTGGGGCCAACGTCCTGACTTTC.

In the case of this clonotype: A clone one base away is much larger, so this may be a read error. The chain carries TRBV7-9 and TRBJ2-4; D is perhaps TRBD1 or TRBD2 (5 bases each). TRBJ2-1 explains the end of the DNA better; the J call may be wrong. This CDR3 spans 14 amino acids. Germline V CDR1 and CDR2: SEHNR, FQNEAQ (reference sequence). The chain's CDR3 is CASSWDLKKNIQFF. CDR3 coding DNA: TGTGCCAGCAGCTGGGACCTGAAGAAAAACATTCAGTTCTTC.

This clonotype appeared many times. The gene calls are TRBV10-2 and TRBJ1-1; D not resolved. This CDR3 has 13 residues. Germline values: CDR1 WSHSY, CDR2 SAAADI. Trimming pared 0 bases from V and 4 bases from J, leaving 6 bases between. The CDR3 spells CASSESRTTEAFF. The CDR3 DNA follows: TGCGCCAGCAGTGAGTCGAGGACCACTGAAGCTTTCTTT.

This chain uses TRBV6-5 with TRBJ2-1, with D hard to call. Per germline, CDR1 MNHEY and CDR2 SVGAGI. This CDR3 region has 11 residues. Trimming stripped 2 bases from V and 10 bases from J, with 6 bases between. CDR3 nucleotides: TGTGCCAGCAGTTACACCGGAGAGCAGTTCTTC. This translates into CASSYTGEQFF.

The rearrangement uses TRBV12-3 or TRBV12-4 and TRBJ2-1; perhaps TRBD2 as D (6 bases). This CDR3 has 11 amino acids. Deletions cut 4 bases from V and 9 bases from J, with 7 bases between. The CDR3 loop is CASSSGGEQFF. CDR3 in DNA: TGTGCCAGCAGTTCCGGGGGTGAGCAGTTCTTC.

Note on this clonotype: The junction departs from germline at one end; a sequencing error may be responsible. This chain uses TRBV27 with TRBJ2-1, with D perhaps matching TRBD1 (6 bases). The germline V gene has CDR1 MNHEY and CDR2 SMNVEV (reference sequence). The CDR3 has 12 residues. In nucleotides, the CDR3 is TGTGCCAGCAGTTTTACAGGGAATGAGCAGCTCTTC. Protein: CASSFTGNEQLF.

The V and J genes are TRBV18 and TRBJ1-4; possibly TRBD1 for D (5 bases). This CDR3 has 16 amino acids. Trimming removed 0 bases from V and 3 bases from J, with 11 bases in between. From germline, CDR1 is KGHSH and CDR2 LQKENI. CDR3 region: CASSPPPPGPNEKLFF. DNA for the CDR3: TGTGCCAGCTCACCACCCCCCCCAGGGCCTAATGAAAAACTGTTTTTT.

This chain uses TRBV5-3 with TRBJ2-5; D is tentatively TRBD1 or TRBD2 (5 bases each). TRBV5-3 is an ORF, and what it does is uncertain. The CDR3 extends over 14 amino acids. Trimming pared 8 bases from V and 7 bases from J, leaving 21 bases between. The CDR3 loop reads CASSTTWGRGTQYF. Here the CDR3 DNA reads TGTGCCAGCAGCACCACATGGGGACGGGGGACCCAGTACTTC.

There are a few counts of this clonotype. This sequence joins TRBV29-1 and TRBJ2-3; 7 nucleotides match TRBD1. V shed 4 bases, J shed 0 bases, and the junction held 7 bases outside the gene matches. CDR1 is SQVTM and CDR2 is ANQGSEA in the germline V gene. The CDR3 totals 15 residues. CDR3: CSVAPGTESTDTQYF. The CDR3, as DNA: TGCAGCGTTGCCCCCGGGACAGAGAGCACAGATACGCAGTATTTT.

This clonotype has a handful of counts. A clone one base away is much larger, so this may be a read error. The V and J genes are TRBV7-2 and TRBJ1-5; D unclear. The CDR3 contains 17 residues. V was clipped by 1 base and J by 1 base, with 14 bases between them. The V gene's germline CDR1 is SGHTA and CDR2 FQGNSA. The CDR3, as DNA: TGTGCCAGCAGCTTAGGGTTCAGTCCTGAAAGCAATCAGCCCCAGCATTTT. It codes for CASSLGFSPESNQPQHF. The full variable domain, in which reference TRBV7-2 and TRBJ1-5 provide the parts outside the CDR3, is GAGVSQSPSNKVTEKGKDVELRCDPISGHTALYWYRQSLGQGLEFLIYFQGNSAPDKSGLPSDRFSAERTGGSVSTLTIQRTQQEDSAVYLCASSLGFSPESNQPQHFGDGTRLSIL.

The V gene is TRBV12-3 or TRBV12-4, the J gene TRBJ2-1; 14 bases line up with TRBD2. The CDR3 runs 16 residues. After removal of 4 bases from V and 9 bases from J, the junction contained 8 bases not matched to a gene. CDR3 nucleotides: TGTGCCAGCAGTTCTCCGGGACTAGCGGGAGCGGGTGAGCAGTTCTTC. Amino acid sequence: CASSSPGLAGAGEQFF.

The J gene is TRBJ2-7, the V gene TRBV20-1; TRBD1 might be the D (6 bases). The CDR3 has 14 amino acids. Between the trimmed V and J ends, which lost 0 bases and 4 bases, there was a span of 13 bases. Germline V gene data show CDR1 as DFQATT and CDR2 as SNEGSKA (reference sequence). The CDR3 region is CSARDRTVEYEQYF. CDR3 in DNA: TGCAGTGCTAGAGACAGGACAGTAGAGTACGAGCAGTACTTC.

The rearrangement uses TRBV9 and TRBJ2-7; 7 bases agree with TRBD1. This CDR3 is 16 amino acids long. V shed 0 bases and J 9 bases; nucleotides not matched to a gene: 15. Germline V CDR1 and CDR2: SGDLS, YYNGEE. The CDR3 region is CASSVASGTAYTGQYF. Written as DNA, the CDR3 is TGTGCCAGCAGCGTAGCTTCTGGGACAGCCTATACGGGGCAGTACTTC.